The present T cell receptor (beta chain) was sequenced within a study of blood T cell repertoires in COVID-19. Study background: Material from acute and convalescent COVID-19 was sourced from the United States, Italy and Spain. From T cells, B-cell-depleted T cells, or PBMCs came the material, which was cDNA or gDNA.

Original processing methods: Estimation of nucleated cell counts relied on the amplification of reference gene primers. The table came from immunoSEQ multiplex PCR; TCRdb's copy has only in-frame clones and leaves some out. The V and J calls and clone size were taken over from that table, and D and trimming were inferred from the DNA. The sample holds around 170,000 clones, around 67% seen once. Germline CDR1 MNHEY, CDR2 SVGEGT. The CDR3 is 14 amino acids. V lost 4 bases, J lost 4 bases, and 14 bases lay in between. The specimen sequenced was peripheral blood. The chain uses TRBV6-2 or TRBV6-3 and TRBJ2-7, with a weak D call TRBD2 (5 bases). This clonotype originated in a woman of 80 years or more with acute or convalescent COVID-19. The CDR3: CASSSAQAGYEQYF. CDR3 coding DNA: TGTGCCAGCAGTTCAGCTCAGGCGGGTTACGAGCAGTACTTC.